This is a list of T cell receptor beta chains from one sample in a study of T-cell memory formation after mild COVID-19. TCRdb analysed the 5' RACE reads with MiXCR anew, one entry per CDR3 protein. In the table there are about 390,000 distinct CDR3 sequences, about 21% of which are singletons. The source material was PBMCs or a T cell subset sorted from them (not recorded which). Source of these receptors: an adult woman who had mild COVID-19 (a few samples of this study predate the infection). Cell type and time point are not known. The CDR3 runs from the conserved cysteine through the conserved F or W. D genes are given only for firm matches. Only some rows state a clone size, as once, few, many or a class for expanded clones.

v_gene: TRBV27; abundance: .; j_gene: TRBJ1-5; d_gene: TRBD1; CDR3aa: CASSGTGGFNQPQHF; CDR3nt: TGTGCCAGCTCCGGGACAGGGGGCTTCAATCAGCCCCAGCATTTT
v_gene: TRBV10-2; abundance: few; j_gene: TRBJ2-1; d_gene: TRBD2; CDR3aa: CASSERLAGSNEQFF; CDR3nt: TGCGCCAGCAGTGAAAGACTAGCGGGGAGTAATGAGCAGTTCTTC
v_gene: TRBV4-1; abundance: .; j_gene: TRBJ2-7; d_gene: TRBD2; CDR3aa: CASSRLAIGLGLWEQYF; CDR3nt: TGCGCCAGCAGCCGACTAGCCATCGGGTTAGGGCTTTGGGAGCAGTACTTC
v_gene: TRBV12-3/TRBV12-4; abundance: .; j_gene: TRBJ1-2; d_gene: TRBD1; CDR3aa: CASRQTGGNYGYTF; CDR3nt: TGTGCCAGCAGACAGACAGGGGGCAACTATGGCTACACCTTC
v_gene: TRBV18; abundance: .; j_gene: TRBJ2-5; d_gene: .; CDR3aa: CASSPGLQEETQYF; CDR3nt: TGTGCCAGCTCACCAGGGCTACAGGAGGAGACCCAGTACTTC
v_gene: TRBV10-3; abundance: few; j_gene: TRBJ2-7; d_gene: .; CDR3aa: CAISDVETAYEQYF; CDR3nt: TGTGCCATCAGTGACGTCGAGACCGCCTACGAGCAGTACTTC
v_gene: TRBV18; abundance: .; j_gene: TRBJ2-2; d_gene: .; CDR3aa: CASSEMAPNTGELFF; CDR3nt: TGTGCCAGCTCGGAGATGGCCCCGAACACCGGGGAGCTGTTTTTT
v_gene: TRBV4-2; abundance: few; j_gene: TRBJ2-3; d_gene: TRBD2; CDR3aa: CASSQELAGGSYTQYF; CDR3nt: TGTGCCAGCAGCCAAGAACTAGCGGGAGGGTCATATACGCAGTATTTT
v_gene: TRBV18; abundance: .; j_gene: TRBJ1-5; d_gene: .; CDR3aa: CASSPEGAQPQHF; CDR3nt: TGTGCCAGCTCACCAGAGGGAGCGCAGCCCCAGCATTTT
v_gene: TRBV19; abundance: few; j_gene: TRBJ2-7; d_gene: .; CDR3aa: CASSTDLPYEQYF; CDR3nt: TGTGCCAGTAGTACGGACCTACCCTACGAGCAGTACTTC
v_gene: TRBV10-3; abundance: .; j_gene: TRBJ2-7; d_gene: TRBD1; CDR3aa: CAIWDRGTYEQYF; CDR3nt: TGTGCCATCTGGGACAGGGGGACCTACGAGCAGTACTTC
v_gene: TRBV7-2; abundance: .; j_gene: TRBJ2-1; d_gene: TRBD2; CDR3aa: CASSLVGGSGNEQFF; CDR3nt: TGTGCCAGCAGCTTAGTTGGCGGGAGCGGGAATGAGCAGTTCTTC
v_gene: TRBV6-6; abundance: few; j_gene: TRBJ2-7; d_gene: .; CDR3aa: CASSYSSLRPDYEQYF; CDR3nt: TGTGCCAGCAGTTACTCTAGCCTCCGACCAGACTACGAGCAGTACTTC
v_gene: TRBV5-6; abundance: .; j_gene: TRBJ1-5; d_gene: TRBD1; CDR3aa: CASSEWTGLSNQPQHF; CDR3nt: TGTGCCAGCAGCGAATGGACAGGGTTGAGCAATCAGCCCCAGCATTTT
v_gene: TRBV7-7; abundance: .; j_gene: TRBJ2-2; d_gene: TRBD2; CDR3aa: CASSLGPGLAAGELFF; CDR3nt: TGTGCTAGCAGCTTAGGACCGGGACTAGCGGCCGGGGAGCTGTTTTTT
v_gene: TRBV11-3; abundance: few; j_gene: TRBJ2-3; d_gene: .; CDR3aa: CASSDFAEDRYGTDTQYF; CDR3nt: TGTGCCAGCAGCGATTTTGCGGAGGACCGTTATGGCACAGATACGCAGTATTTT
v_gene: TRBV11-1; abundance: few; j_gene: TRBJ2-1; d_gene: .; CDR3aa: CASSSRYNEQFF; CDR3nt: TGTGCCAGCAGCTCCCGATACAATGAGCAGTTCTTC